This TCR beta chain was retrieved from a study of T-cell reconstitution after alpha-beta-depleted transplantation in children. Molecular barcoding with unique molecular identifiers was used for the TCRbeta library. TCRdb called the PCR reads again in MiXCR, with one record for every CDR3 protein. Of approximately 200,000 distinct CDR3 sequences detected, roughly 15% appear once; the ten largest clones hold approximately 13%. Here the sequenced sample was PBMCs from the stem cell graft donor, taken from the stem cell graft. The clonotype comes from a human donor who donated a stem cell graft to a child with acute lymphoblastic leukemia.

CDR3 sequence (DNA): TGCGCCAGCAGCCCCGGGTGGGGGGCCCCTGAAGCTTTCTTT. Translated: CASSPGWGAPEAFF. V and J are TRBV5-1 and TRBJ1-1; D might be TRBD1 (6 bases). This CDR3 spans 14 amino acids. The V end lost 4 bases, the J end lost 6 bases, and 16 bases lay between the germline ends. Germline V gene sequence: CDR1 SGHRS, CDR2 YFSETQ.